The rows below give T cell receptor beta chains drawn from one sample of a study of blood T cell repertoires in COVID-19. Using immunoSEQ multiplex PCR, the repertoire was profiled, and TCRdb retains in-frame clones only, with some absent. The repertoire holds 150,000 to 180,000 clones, with about 81% as singletons. Sequenced input: PBMCs or T cells enriched from blood (not recorded which). Every receptor here comes from a man aged 50 to 60 who had recovered from COVID-19. Each CDR3 is given with its conserved first and last residue. D genes are given only for firm matches. Rows give clone size only sometimes, using once, few, many, or a class for an expanded clone.

CDR3aa	CDR3nt	len	d_gene	v_gene	abundance	j_gene
CASSSGTGTNEKLFF	TGTGCCAGCAGCTCCGGGACAGGAACTAATGAAAAACTGTTTTTT	15	TRBD1	TRBV5-5	.	TRBJ1-4
CASRIDRVANYGYTF	TGTGCCAGTAGGATTGACAGGGTAGCTAACTATGGCTACACCTTC	15	TRBD1	TRBV19	.	TRBJ1-2
CASSLPRTGGSETQYF	TGCGCCAGCAGCTTACCTCGGACAGGGGGCTCTGAGACCCAGTACTTC	16	TRBD1	TRBV5-1	.	TRBJ2-5
CASSSTSGGTDTQYF	TGTGCCAGCAGTTCTACTAGCGGGGGCACAGATACGCAGTATTTT	15	TRBD2	TRBV6-6	.	TRBJ2-3
CASSEHSSSGNTIYF	TGCGCCAGCAGTGAGCACTCAAGCTCTGGAAACACCATATATTTT	15	.	TRBV10-2	.	TRBJ1-3
CASSAGTSGGSLSYNEQFF	TGTGCCAGCAGTGCAGGGACTAGCGGGGGGTCCCTCTCCTACAATGAGCAGTTCTTC	19	TRBD2	TRBV6-4	.	TRBJ2-1
CASSRTYGKRGLQETQYF	TGCGCCAGCAGCCGGACATACGGAAAGCGGGGGCTCCAAGAGACCCAGTACTTC	18	TRBD2	TRBV4-1	.	TRBJ2-5
CASTIMTSRANEQFF	TGTGCCAGCACCATCATGACTAGCCGGGCAAATGAGCAGTTCTTC	15	TRBD2	TRBV2	.	TRBJ2-1
CASSVLPRDRVFYGNQPQHF	TGTGCCAGTAGTGTATTACCCCGGGACAGGGTTTTTTATGGCAATCAGCCCCAGCATTTT	20	TRBD1	TRBV19	.	TRBJ1-5
CASSLARRTGGWGYTF	TGTGCCAGCAGCTTAGCGAGGAGGACAGGGGGCTGGGGCTACACCTTC	16	TRBD1	TRBV7-2	once	TRBJ1-2
CSVFPRTGGFYNEQFF	TGCAGCGTTTTTCCCAGGACAGGGGGCTTCTACAATGAGCAGTTCTTC	16	TRBD1	TRBV29-1	.	TRBJ2-1
CASSSRRQGAKTQYF	TGTGCCAGCAGCTCCCGCAGACAGGGGGCGAAGACCCAGTACTTC	15	TRBD1	TRBV5-8	.	TRBJ2-5
CASSLGRGSLRGGYTF	TGCGCCAGCAGCTTGGGAAGGGGGTCCCTTCGGGGTGGCTACACCTTC	16	.	TRBV5-1	.	TRBJ1-2
CASSSWTASYGYTF	TGTGCCAGCAGCTCCTGGACAGCCTCCTATGGCTACACCTTC	14	.	TRBV5-4	once	TRBJ1-2
CAWSRGLSNQPQHF	TGTGCCTGGAGTAGGGGTCTTAGCAATCAGCCCCAGCATTTT	14	.	TRBV30	.	TRBJ1-5
CASSFRGVSPNSGANVLTF	TGTGCCAGCAGCTTTCGCGGGGTGTCGCCAAACTCTGGGGCCAACGTCCTGACTTTC	19	.	TRBV7-3	.	TRBJ2-6
CASRKEGLGGQPQHF	TGTGCCAGTAGAAAAGAGGGACTCGGAGGACAGCCCCAGCATTTT	15	.	TRBV19	.	TRBJ1-5
CASSSQGSNQPQHF	TGTGCCAGCAGCTCACAGGGAAGCAATCAGCCCCAGCATTTT	14	.	TRBV7-9	.	TRBJ1-5
CATSRDRSGATYGYTF	TGTGCCACCAGCAGAGATAGGAGTGGGGCCACGTATGGCTACACCTTC	16	.	TRBV15	.	TRBJ1-2
CASSPRTGNYEQYF	TGTGCCAGCAGCCCAAGGACAGGGAACTACGAGCAGTACTTC	14	TRBD1	TRBV11-1	.	TRBJ2-7
CASSSQGADGELFF	TGTGCCAGCAGCTCACAGGGGGCGGACGGGGAGCTGTTTTTT	14	TRBD1	TRBV7-9	.	TRBJ2-2
CASSSRQNTGELFF	TGCGCCAGCAGCTCGCGGCAGAACACCGGGGAGCTGTTTTTT	14	.	TRBV5-1	.	TRBJ2-2
CASSPGGTGELFF	TGTGCCAGCAGTCCCGGGGGCACCGGGGAGCTGTTTTTT	13	.	TRBV12-3/TRBV12-4	.	TRBJ2-2
CAISQGTGSNEKLFF	TGTGCCATCAGTCAAGGGACAGGGAGTAATGAAAAACTGTTTTTT	15	TRBD1	TRBV10-3	once	TRBJ1-4
CASSLRGSGGNEQFF	TGTGCCAGCAGCTTAAGGGGTAGCGGGGGGAATGAGCAGTTCTTC	15	TRBD2	TRBV11-3	few	TRBJ2-1
CASSLQGEAFF	TGTGCCAGCAGCTTACAGGGTGAAGCTTTCTTT	11	.	TRBV5-6	.	TRBJ1-1
CATSRARGSDANQPQHF	TGTGCCACCAGCAGAGCTCGGGGGTCGGACGCCAATCAGCCCCAGCATTTT	17	.	TRBV15	.	TRBJ1-5
CASSKFQTSGGETQYF	TGTGCCAGCAGCAAATTCCAGACTAGCGGGGGAGAGACCCAGTACTTC	16	.	TRBV21-1	.	TRBJ2-5
CASSRKTGQGSVTEAFF	TGTGCCAGCAGCAGAAAAACGGGACAGGGGTCCGTTACTGAAGCTTTCTTT	17	TRBD1	TRBV7-3	.	TRBJ1-1
CATSDAGKDINEQFF	TGTGCCACCAGTGATGCAGGGAAAGACATCAATGAGCAGTTCTTC	15	.	TRBV24-1	once	TRBJ2-1
CASTPGTLNYGYTF	TGCGCCAGCACCCCAGGAACCTTGAACTATGGCTACACCTTC	14	.	TRBV4-1	.	TRBJ1-2
CASSRSDTGELFF	TGTGCCAGTAGCAGGTCTGACACCGGGGAGCTGTTTTTT	13	.	TRBV19	.	TRBJ2-2
CASRTGTSGGSYNEQFF	TGTGCCAGCAGGACCGGGACTAGCGGGGGGTCCTACAATGAGCAGTTCTTC	17	TRBD2	TRBV2	.	TRBJ2-1
CASTFPGKQGASYGYTF	TGTGCCAGCACCTTTCCGGGCAAACAGGGGGCGAGTTATGGCTACACCTTC	17	TRBD1	TRBV2	.	TRBJ1-2
CASSQTGAGYTF	TGTGCCAGCAGCCAAACAGGGGCTGGCTACACCTTC	12	TRBD1	TRBV14	.	TRBJ1-2
CASSLERGRTEAFF	TGTGCCAGCAGCTTGGAAAGGGGGCGCACTGAAGCTTTCTTT	14	TRBD1	TRBV5-4	.	TRBJ1-1
CATALERGGSSGATQYF	TGTGCCACCGCGTTGGAGCGGGGGGGCAGTTCAGGGGCGACCCAGTACTTC	17	TRBD2	TRBV15	.	TRBJ2-5
CASSVGSSLGTEAFF	TGTGCCAGCAGCGTAGGTTCCTCCCTCGGGACTGAAGCTTTCTTT	15	.	TRBV9	.	TRBJ1-1
CAISPTGGTEAFF	TGTGCCATCAGTCCCACAGGGGGCACTGAAGCTTTCTTT	13	TRBD1	TRBV10-3	.	TRBJ1-1
CASSIKGAYNEQFF	TGTGCCAGTAGTATAAAGGGGGCCTACAATGAGCAGTTCTTC	14	.	TRBV19	.	TRBJ2-1
CASSSPRGNTIYF	TGTGCCAGCAGCTCCCCCAGGGGAAACACCATATATTTT	13	.	TRBV11-2	.	TRBJ1-3
CASRAFSQGAYDYGYTF	TGTGCCAGTAGGGCGTTCTCTCAGGGGGCCTACGACTATGGCTACACCTTC	17	TRBD1	TRBV19	.	TRBJ1-2
CASRRTGINQPQHF	TGTGCCAGCAGACGGACAGGGATAAATCAGCCCCAGCATTTT	14	TRBD1	TRBV6-5	.	TRBJ1-5
CASSLGTEHSPLHF	TGTGCCAGCAGCTTAGGGACAGAACATTCACCCCTCCACTTT	14	.	TRBV11-3	.	TRBJ1-6
CASSSAGTSGGVQYF	TGTGCCAGCAGCTCCGCCGGGACTAGCGGGGGGGTGCAGTATTTT	15	TRBD2	TRBV5-4	.	TRBJ2-3
CASSRGGGFGNSPLHF	TGTGCCAGCAGCAGGGGGGGAGGGTTTGGCAATTCACCCCTCCACTTT	16	.	TRBV5-4	.	TRBJ1-6
CASSQEGTGGVEAFF	TGTGCCAGCAGCCAAGAGGGGACAGGGGGCGTTGAAGCTTTCTTT	15	TRBD1	TRBV4-2	many	TRBJ1-1
CAWTLGRTSGANVLTF	TGTGCCTGGACGTTGGGGAGAACCTCTGGGGCCAACGTCCTGACTTTC	16	.	TRBV30	.	TRBJ2-6
CASSLTGAYGYTF	TGTGCCAGCAGTTTAACAGGGGCCTATGGCTACACCTTC	13	TRBD1	TRBV12-3/TRBV12-4	.	TRBJ1-2
CASSPRTGSDTEAFF	TGTGCCAGCAGCCCCCGGACAGGGAGTGACACTGAAGCTTTCTTT	15	TRBD1	TRBV7-2	.	TRBJ1-1